This T cell receptor (beta chain) was captured in a study of identical twins. This clonotype was detected only a few times. Its antigen is as yet unknown. Via MiXCR, TCRdb re-called the 5' RACE reads, giving one row per CDR3 protein. The sample has around 1.7 million distinct CDR3 sequences, less than 40% seen once; the top ten hold approximately 0.29%. Study findings and constraints: Among monozygotic twins, out-of-frame TCR alpha sharing exceeded what models predicted.

J lost 0 bases, V lost 2 bases, and 3 bases had no gene match. CDR1 is MDHEN, CDR2 SYDVKM, per germline. This CDR3 has 15 amino acids. The receptor was isolated from a newborn girl in good health. The chain has TRBV28 and TRBJ2-7; 8 bases match TRBD2. Sequencing was done on a sample of cord blood. The CDR3 DNA follows: TGTGCCAGCAGTTTACGACTAGCGCTCTCCTACGAGCAGTACTTC. Protein: CASSLRLALSYEQYF.